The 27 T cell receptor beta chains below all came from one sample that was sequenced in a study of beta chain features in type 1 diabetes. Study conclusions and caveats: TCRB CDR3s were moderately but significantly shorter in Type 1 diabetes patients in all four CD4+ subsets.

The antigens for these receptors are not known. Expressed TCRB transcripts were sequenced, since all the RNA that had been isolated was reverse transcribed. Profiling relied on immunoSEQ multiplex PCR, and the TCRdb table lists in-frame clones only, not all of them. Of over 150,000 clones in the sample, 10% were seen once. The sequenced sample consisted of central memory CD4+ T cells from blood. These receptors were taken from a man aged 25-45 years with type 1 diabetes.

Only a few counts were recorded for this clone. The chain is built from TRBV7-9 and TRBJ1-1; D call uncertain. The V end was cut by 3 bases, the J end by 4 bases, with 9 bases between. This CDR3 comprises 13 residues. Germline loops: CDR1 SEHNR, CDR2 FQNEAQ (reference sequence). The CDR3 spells CASSFSGVTEAFF. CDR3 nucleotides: TGTGCCAGCAGCTTTTCCGGGGTCACTGAAGCTTTCTTT.

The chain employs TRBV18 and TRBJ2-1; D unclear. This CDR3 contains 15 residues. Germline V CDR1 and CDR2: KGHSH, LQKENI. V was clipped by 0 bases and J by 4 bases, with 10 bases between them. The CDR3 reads CASSPPPVQYNEQFF. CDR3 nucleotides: TGTGCCAGCTCACCACCCCCGGTACAGTACAATGAGCAGTTCTTC.

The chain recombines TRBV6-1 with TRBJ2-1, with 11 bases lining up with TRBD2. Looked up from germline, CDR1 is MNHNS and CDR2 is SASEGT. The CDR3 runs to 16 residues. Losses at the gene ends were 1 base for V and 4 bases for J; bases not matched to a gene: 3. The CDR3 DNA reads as TGTGCCAGCAGTGAAGATGGGACTAGCGGATACAATGAGCAGTTCTTC. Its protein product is CASSEDGTSGYNEQFF.

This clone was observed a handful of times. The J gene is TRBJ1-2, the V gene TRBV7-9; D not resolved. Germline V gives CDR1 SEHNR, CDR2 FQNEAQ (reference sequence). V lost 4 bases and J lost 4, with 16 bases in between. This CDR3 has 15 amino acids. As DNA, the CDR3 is TGTGCCAGCAGCTCCCCCCGGGGTGATAGCTATGGCTACACCTTC. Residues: CASSSPRGDSYGYTF.

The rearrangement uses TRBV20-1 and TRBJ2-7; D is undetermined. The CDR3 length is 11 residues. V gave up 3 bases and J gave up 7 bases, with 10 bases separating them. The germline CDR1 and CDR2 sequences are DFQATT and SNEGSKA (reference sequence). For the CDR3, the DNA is TGCAGTGCTAGTGGAGTAGAAGAGCAGTACTTC. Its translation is CSASGVEEQYF.

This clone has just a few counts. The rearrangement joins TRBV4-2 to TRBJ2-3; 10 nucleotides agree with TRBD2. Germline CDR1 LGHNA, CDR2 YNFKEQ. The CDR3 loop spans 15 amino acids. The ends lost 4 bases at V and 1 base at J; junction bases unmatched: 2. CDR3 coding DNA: TGTGCCAGCAGCCTCACTAGCGGGGGCACAGATACGCAGTATTTT. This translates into CASSLTSGGTDTQYF.

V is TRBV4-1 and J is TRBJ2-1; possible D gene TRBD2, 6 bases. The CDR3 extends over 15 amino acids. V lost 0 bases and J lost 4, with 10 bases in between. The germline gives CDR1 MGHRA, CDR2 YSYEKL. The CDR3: CASSQEEGGYNEQFF. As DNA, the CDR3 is TGCGCCAGCAGCCAAGAGGAGGGTGGGTACAATGAGCAGTTCTTC.

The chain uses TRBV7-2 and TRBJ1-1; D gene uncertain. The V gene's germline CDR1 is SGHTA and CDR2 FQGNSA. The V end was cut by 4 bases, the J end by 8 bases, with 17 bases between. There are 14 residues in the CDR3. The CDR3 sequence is CASSYPERALEAFF. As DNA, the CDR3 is TGTGCCAGCAGCTACCCGGAGAGGGCCCTCGAAGCTTTCTTT.

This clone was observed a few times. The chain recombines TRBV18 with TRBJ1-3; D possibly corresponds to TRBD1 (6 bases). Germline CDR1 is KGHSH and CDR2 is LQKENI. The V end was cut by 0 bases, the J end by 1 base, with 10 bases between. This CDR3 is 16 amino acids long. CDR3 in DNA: TGTGCCAGCTCACCACCGTCAGGGGATTCTGGAAACACCATATATTTT. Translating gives CASSPPSGDSGNTIYF.

The CDR3 protein is CAWSVPKIGVGGYEQYF. The CDR3 nucleotides are TGTGCCTGGAGTGTACCGAAGATAGGAGTAGGCGGCTACGAGCAGTACTTC. The rearrangement uses TRBV30 and TRBJ2-7, with D uncertain. Per germline, CDR1 GTSNPN and CDR2 SVGIG (reference sequence). Between the trimmed V and J ends, which lost 0 bases and 3 bases, there was a span of 21 bases. There are 17 residues in the CDR3.

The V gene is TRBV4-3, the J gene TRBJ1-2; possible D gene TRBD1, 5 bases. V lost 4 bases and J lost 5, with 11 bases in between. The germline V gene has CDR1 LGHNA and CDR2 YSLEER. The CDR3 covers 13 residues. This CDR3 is CASSPDIQYGYTF. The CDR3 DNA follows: TGCGCCAGCAGCCCGGACATTCAATATGGCTACACCTTC.

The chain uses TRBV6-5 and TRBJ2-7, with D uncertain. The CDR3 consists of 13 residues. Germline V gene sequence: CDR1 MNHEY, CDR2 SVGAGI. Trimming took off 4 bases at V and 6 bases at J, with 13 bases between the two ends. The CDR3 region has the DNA TGTGCCAGCAGTTTTAACCCCCTCGGCGAGCAGTACTTC. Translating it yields CASSFNPLGEQYF.

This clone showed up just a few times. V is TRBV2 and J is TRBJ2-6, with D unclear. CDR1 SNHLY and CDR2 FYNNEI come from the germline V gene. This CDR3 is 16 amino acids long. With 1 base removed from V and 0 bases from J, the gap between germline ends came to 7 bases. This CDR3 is CASSEGAYSGANVLTF. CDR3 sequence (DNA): TGTGCCAGCAGTGAAGGAGCGTACTCTGGGGCCAACGTCCTGACTTTC.

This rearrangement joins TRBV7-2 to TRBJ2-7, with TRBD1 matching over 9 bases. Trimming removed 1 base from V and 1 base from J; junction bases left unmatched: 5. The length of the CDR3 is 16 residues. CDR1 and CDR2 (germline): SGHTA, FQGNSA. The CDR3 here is CASSLDLGQGSYEQYF. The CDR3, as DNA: TGTGCCAGCAGCTTAGATCTTGGACAGGGGTCCTACGAGCAGTACTTC.

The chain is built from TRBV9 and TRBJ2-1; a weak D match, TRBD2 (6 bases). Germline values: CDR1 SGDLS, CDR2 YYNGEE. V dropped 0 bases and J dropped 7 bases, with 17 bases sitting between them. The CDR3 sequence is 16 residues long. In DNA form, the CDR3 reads TGTGCCAGCAGCGTAGGTGGACGACTAGTTTCTAATGAGCAGTTCTTC. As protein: CASSVGGRLVSNEQFF.

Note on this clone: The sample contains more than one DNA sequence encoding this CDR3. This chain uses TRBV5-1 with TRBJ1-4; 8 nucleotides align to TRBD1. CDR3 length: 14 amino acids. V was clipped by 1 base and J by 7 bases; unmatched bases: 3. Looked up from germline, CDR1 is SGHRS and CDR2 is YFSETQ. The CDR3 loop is CASSLQGAGEKLFF. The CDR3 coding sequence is TGCGCCAGCAGCTTGCAGGGGGCGGGTGAAAAACTGTTTTTT.

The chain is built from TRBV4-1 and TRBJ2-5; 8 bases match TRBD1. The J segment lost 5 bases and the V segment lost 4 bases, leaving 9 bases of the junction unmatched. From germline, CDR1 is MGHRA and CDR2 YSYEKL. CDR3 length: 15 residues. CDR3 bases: TGCGCCAGCAGCCGACATGGACAGGGTCCGGAGACCCAGTACTTC. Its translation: CASSRHGQGPETQYF.

In DNA form, the CDR3 reads TGTGCCAGCAGTGAGGGGGGAATCAGCAATCAGCCCCAGCATTTT. Protein sequence: CASSEGGISNQPQHF. V and J are TRBV2 and TRBJ1-5, with D maybe TRBD1 (5 bases). Trimming stripped 3 bases from V and 1 base from J, with 10 bases between. The CDR3 is 15 amino acids. Germline V CDR1 and CDR2: SNHLY, FYNNEI.

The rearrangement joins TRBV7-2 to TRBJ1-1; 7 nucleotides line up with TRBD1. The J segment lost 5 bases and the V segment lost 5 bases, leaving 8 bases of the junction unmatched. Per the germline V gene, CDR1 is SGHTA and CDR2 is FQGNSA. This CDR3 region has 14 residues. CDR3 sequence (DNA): TGTGCCAGCAGCCTAAGACAGGGAATTACTGAAGCTTTCTTT. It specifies CASSLRQGITEAFF.

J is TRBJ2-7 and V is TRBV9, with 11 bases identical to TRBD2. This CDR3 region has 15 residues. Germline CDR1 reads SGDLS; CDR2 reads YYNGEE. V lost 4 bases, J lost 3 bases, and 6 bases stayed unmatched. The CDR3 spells CASSPGTSGFYEQYF. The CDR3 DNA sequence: TGTGCCAGCAGCCCCGGGACTAGCGGATTCTACGAGCAGTACTTC.

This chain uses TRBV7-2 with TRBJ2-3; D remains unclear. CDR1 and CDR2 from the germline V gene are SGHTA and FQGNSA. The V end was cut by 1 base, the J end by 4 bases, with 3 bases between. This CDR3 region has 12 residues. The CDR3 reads CASSLEPDTQYF. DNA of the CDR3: TGTGCCAGCAGCTTAGAGCCAGATACGCAGTATTTT.

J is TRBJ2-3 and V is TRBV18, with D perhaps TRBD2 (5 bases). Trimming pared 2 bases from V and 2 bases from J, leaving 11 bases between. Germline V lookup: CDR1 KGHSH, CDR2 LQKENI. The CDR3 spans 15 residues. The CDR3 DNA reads TGTGCCAGCTCACCATTAGCGTCTTCCACAGATACGCAGTATTTT. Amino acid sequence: CASSPLASSTDTQYF.

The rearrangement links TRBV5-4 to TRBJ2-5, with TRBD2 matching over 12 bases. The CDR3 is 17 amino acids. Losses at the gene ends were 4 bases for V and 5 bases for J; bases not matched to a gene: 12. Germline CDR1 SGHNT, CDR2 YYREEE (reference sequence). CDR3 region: CASSTLTSGSGWETQYF. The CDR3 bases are TGTGCCAGCAGCACACTGACTAGCGGGAGTGGTTGGGAGACCCAGTACTTC. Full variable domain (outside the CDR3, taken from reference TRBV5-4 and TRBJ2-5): ETGVTQSPTHLIKTRGQQVTLRCSSQSGHNTVSWYQQALGQGPQFIFQYYREEENGRGNFPPRFSGLQFPNYSSELNVNALELDDSALYLCASSTLTSGSGWETQYFGPGTRLLVL.

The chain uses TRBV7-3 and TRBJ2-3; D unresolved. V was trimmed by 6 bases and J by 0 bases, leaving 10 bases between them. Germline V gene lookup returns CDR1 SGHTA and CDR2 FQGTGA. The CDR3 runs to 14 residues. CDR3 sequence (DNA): TGTGCCAGCAGTCGAGCGCTAAGCACAGATACGCAGTATTTT. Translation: CASSRALSTDTQYF.

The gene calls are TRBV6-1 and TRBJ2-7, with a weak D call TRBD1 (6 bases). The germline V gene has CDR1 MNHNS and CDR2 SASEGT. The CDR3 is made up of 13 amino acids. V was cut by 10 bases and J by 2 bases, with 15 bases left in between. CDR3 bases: TGTGCCATCTCAGGGGCCTCTACCTACGAGCAGTACTTC. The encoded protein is CAISGASTYEQYF.

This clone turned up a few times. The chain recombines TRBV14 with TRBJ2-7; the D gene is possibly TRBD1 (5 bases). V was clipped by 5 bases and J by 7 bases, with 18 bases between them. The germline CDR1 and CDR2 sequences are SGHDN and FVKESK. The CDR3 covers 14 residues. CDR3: CASSTPTVSGEQYF. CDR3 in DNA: TGTGCCAGCAGCACCCCGACAGTCTCGGGTGAGCAGTACTTC.

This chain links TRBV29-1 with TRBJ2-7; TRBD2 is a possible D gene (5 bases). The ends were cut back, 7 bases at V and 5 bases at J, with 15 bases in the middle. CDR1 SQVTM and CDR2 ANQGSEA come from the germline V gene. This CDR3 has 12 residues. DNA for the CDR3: TGCAGCGCGACAAAAGGAGGAAACGAGCAGTACTTC. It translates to CSATKGGNEQYF.